The clone carrying this T cell receptor (beta chain) was detected only a few times. Antigen specificity is unknown. RNA transcripts gave rise to amplified TCR beta CDR3 regions. First-round RT-PCR targeting the TCR CDR3 was performed with the HTBI primer set. TCRdb re-derived calls from the multiplex PCR reads in MiXCR, one entry per CDR3 protein. Among 490,000 or so distinct CDR3 sequences listed, roughly 21% were seen once. This sample stems from a study of T cells in Graves' hyperthyroidism and ophthalmopathy. Germline CDR1 SGDLS, CDR2 YYNGEE. CDR3 length equals 16 residues. V lost 2 bases and J lost 0; bases outside the gene matches: 4. Study-level results: Ophthalmopathy got predicted by the model a median around six months before its onset.

The V gene is TRBV9, the J gene TRBJ2-2; 7 bases align to TRBD1. The TCR originated in a man aged 40-49 years with Graves' ophthalmopathy. The sample comprised blood. The CDR3 DNA is TGTGCCAGCAGCGTGCCGGGACAGACGAACACCGGGGAGCTGTTTTTT. It encodes CASSVPGQTNTGELFF.